One and the same sample provided the 4 T cell receptor beta chains below, sequenced in a study of T-cell reconstitution after alpha-beta-depleted transplantation in children. The TCRbeta library incorporated unique molecular identifiers. Each CDR3 protein gets one entry after TCRdb re-called the PCR reads with MiXCR. This table has more than 85,000 distinct CDR3 sequences, approximately 10% appearing once. The specimen was PBMCs from the stem cell graft donor, collected from the stem cell graft. The receptors shown here come from a human donor who donated a stem cell graft to a child with acute lymphoblastic leukemia.

This clonotype was recorded at least ten times. V and J are TRBV27 and TRBJ2-7; D might be TRBD2 (6 bases). The CDR3 is 13 residues long. Trimming shortened V by 2 bases and J by 3 bases, and 8 bases separated the two germline ends. Germline V gene sequence: CDR1 MNHEY, CDR2 SMNVEV (reference sequence). The CDR3 DNA reads as TGTGCCAGCAGTTTAAACGGGGGCTACGAGCAGTACTTC. Amino acids: CASSLNGGYEQYF.

This clonotype has a count of ten or more. The chain employs TRBV7-6 and TRBJ1-1; tentative D call: TRBD1 (6 bases). Germline CDR1 reads SGHVS; CDR2 reads FNYEAQ. The V end was cut by 5 bases, the J end by 1 base, with 11 bases between. The CDR3 consists of 14 residues. CDR3 amino acids: CASSLIQGNTEAFF. CDR3 bases: TGTGCCAGCAGCCTCATACAGGGGAACACTGAAGCTTTCTTT. The full variable domain, in which reference TRBV7-6 and TRBJ1-1 provide the parts outside the CDR3, is GAGVSQSPRYKVTKRGQDVALRCDPISGHVSLYWYRQALGQGPEFLTYFNYEAQQDKSGLPNDRFSAERPEGSISTLTIQRTEQRDSAMYRCASSLIQGNTEAFFGQGTRLTVV.

This clonotype was observed a handful of times. The rearrangement links TRBV18 to TRBJ2-7; D is possibly TRBD1 or TRBD2 (5 bases each). V was clipped by 3 bases and J by 9 bases, with 18 bases between them. The CDR3 covers 14 residues. Germline CDR1 reads KGHSH; CDR2 reads LQKENI. Here the CDR3 reads CASSPDYGGTAQYF. The CDR3 DNA sequence: TGTGCCAGCTCACCTGACTATGGTGGGACGGCGCAGTACTTC.

This clonotype was seen repeatedly, ten times or more. The chain joins TRBV6-5 to TRBJ1-6, with D perhaps TRBD1 (5 bases). V was shortened by 0 bases and J by 7 bases, with 13 bases between the two germline ends. Germline CDR1 and CDR2: MNHEY and SVGAGI. The CDR3 runs 16 residues. The CDR3 here is CASSYSRRGGNSPLHF. For the CDR3, the DNA is TGTGCCAGCAGTTACTCGCGGAGGGGAGGGAATTCACCCCTCCACTTT.